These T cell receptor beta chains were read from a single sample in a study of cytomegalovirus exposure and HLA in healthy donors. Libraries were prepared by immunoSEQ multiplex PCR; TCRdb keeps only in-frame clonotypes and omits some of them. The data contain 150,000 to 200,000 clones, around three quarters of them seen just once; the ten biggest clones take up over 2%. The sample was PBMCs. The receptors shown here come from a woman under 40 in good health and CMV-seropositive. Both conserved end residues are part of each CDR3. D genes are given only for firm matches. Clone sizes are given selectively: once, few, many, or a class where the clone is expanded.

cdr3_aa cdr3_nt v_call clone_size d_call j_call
CASSQDGTGRFVYNEQFF TGCGCCAGCAGCCAAGATGGGACAGGGCGTTTTGTTTACAATGAGCAGTTCTTC TRBV4-3 - TRBD1 TRBJ2-1
CAWSVDEAPQHF TGTGCCTGGAGTGTAGACGAGGCCCCCCAGCATTTT TRBV30 - - TRBJ1-5
CASSLDQGAFGYTF TGCGCCAGCAGCTTGGACCAGGGGGCGTTTGGCTACACCTTC TRBV5-1 few TRBD1 TRBJ1-2
CASSLWGGGRPQPQHF TGTGCCAGCAGTTTATGGGGGGGAGGAAGGCCTCAGCCCCAGCATTTT TRBV28 - - TRBJ1-5
CASSFFLGGGSGANVLTF TGTGCCAGCAGTTTCTTCTTAGGGGGCGGATCTGGGGCCAACGTCCTGACTTTC TRBV28 - TRBD1 TRBJ2-6
CASRQDRGTGELFF TGTGCCAGCCGCCAGGACAGGGGCACCGGGGAGCTGTTTTTT TRBV6-1 - TRBD1 TRBJ2-2
CASSPGQGHYGYTF TGCGCCAGCAGCCCCGGACAGGGTCACTATGGCTACACCTTC TRBV5-1 - TRBD1 TRBJ1-2
CASSERRIDTGELFF TGTGCCAGCAGTGAACGGAGGATAGACACCGGGGAGCTGTTTTTT TRBV2 - - TRBJ2-2
CSVAGIWGEETQYF TGCAGCGTTGCGGGTATTTGGGGGGAAGAGACCCAGTACTTC TRBV29-1 few - TRBJ2-5
CASSSSGGAADTQYF TGTGCCAGCAGCTCTAGCGGGGGGGCAGCAGATACGCAGTATTTT TRBV7-2 - TRBD2 TRBJ2-3
CASSTGTGSYGYTF TGCGCCAGCAGCACCGGGACAGGGTCCTATGGCTACACCTTC TRBV5-1 once TRBD1 TRBJ1-2
CASSRGQGQETQYF TGCGCCAGCAGCCGTGGACAGGGCCAAGAGACCCAGTACTTC TRBV5-1 - TRBD1 TRBJ2-5
CASSVKSSGNTIYF TGTGCCAGCAGCGTCAAGAGCTCTGGAAACACCATATATTTT TRBV5-4 - - TRBJ1-3
CASSLGLAGAEETQYF TGTGCCAGCAGTTTAGGGCTAGCGGGGGCAGAAGAGACCCAGTACTTC TRBV28 few TRBD2 TRBJ2-5
CASSQPWGQGVGNTEAFF TGTGCCAGCAGCCAACCCTGGGGACAGGGAGTGGGGAACACTGAAGCTTTCTTT TRBV14 - TRBD1 TRBJ1-1
CASSDDGGENTGELFF TGTGCCAGCAGTGACGACGGCGGGGAGAACACCGGGGAGCTGTTTTTT TRBV6-4 few - TRBJ2-2
CASSIAPLSYQPQHF TGTGCCAGTAGTATAGCGCCCCTATCCTATCAGCCCCAGCATTTT TRBV19 - - TRBJ1-5
CASSQEASGDTGELFF TGCGCCAGCAGCCAAGAAGCTAGCGGGGACACCGGGGAGCTGTTTTTT TRBV4-3 - TRBD2 TRBJ2-2
CASSLAGGTYNEQFF TGTGCCAGCAGCTTGGCCGGGGGGACCTACAATGAGCAGTTCTTC TRBV5-8 - TRBD2 TRBJ2-1
CASSQDEGWDTNTYEQYF TGCGCCAGCAGCCAAGACGAAGGTTGGGACACGAATACCTACGAGCAGTACTTC TRBV4-1 - - TRBJ2-7
CASSSGQANEQFF TGCGCCAGCAGCTCTGGGCAGGCCAATGAGCAGTTCTTC TRBV5-1 - - TRBJ2-1
CASSENVRGLQETQYF TGTGCCAGCAGCGAAAATGTAAGGGGTCTCCAAGAGACCCAGTACTTC TRBV7-7 - - TRBJ2-5
CASRPTMNTEAFF TGTGCCAGCAGGCCAACAATGAACACTGAAGCTTTCTTT TRBV28 - - TRBJ1-1
CASSLRDFNSYEQYF TGTGCCAGCAGCCTCCGGGACTTTAACTCCTACGAGCAGTACTTC TRBV6-1 - - TRBJ2-7
CASSQDRTHSLGYGYTF TGCGCCAGCAGCCAAGATCGCACACACTCACTCGGGTATGGCTACACCTTC TRBV4-3 once - TRBJ1-2
CASSFAAGGGGELFF TGTGCCAGCAGTTTTGCGGCGGGGGGTGGCGGGGAGCTGTTTTTT TRBV28 - TRBD2 TRBJ2-2
CASSFPRGQGIREQYF TGTGCCAGCAGCTTCCCTAGGGGACAGGGTATTCGGGAGCAGTACTTC TRBV7-9 - TRBD1 TRBJ2-7
CASSQDGSGSSYNEQFF TGTGCCAGCAGCCAAGATGGGAGCGGAAGCTCCTACAATGAGCAGTTCTTC TRBV4-2 - - TRBJ2-1
CASSIRTGGYGYTF TGCGCCAGCAGCATACGGACAGGGGGCTATGGCTACACCTTC TRBV5-1 - TRBD1 TRBJ1-2
CASSLGAQLNQPQHF TGTGCCAGCAGTTTGGGGGCCCAACTAAATCAGCCCCAGCATTTT TRBV27 - - TRBJ1-5
CASSLVGREGAFSYEQYF TGCGCCAGCAGCTTGGTGGGCAGGGAGGGAGCCTTTTCCTACGAGCAGTACTTC TRBV5-1 - TRBD2 TRBJ2-7
CASSLRARDNEQFF TGTGCCAGCAGCTTACGTGCCAGGGACAATGAGCAGTTCTTC TRBV7-2 - - TRBJ2-1
CASTEEGNNYSPLHF TGTGCCAGCACCGAGGAGGGGAATAACTACTCACCCCTCCACTTT TRBV25-1 - - TRBJ1-6
CASSLGQPNTEAFF TGCGCCAGCAGCCTAGGACAGCCTAACACTGAAGCTTTCTTT TRBV7-6 - - TRBJ1-1
CATAQNSYEQYF TGTGCCACCGCACAGAATTCCTACGAGCAGTACTTC TRBV28 - - TRBJ2-7
CASSPRGGGAISTDTQYF TGTGCCAGCAGCCCTAGGGGCGGGGGGGCCATCAGCACAGATACGCAGTATTTT TRBV9 - TRBD2 TRBJ2-3
CASSLGRDRGTDTQYF TGTGCCAGCAGCTTAGGGAGGGACAGGGGCACAGATACGCAGTATTTT TRBV7-2 once TRBD1 TRBJ2-3
CASSDQVARNSPLHF TGTGCCAGCAGCGACCAGGTGGCGAGAAATTCACCCCTCCACTTT TRBV27 - - TRBJ1-6
CASSYGQSGQFF TGCGCCAGCAGCTATGGACAGTCGGGGCAGTTCTTC TRBV5-1 - - TRBJ2-1
CSVAGDTFNYEQYF TGCAGCGTTGCCGGGGACACGTTTAACTACGAGCAGTACTTC TRBV29-1 - - TRBJ2-7
CASSFLTGGPQETQYF TGTGCCAGCAGCTTCCTGACGGGGGGACCCCAAGAGACCCAGTACTTC TRBV7-2 - TRBD2 TRBJ2-5
CASSTGTETGELFF TGTGCCAGCAGCACCGGGACTGAAACCGGGGAGCTGTTTTTT TRBV28 - - TRBJ2-2
CASTMQISQLNTEAFF TGCGCCAGCACCATGCAAATCTCCCAGTTGAACACTGAAGCTTTCTTT TRBV4-3 few - TRBJ1-1
CASSFPDRDGTDTQYF TGTGCCAGCAGTTTCCCCGACAGGGACGGCACAGATACGCAGTATTTT TRBV6-6 - TRBD1 TRBJ2-3
CASSLGGGYTGELFF TGTGCCAGCAGCTTAGGAGGAGGTTACACCGGGGAGCTGTTTTTT TRBV7-7 - - TRBJ2-2
CASSLAGTNSGNTIYF TGTGCCAGCAGCTTAGCCGGGACAAACTCTGGAAACACCATATATTTT TRBV7-2 - - TRBJ1-3
CASSPRTSGQETQYF TGTGCCAGCAGCCCCCGGACTAGCGGGCAAGAGACCCAGTACTTC TRBV11-2 - TRBD2 TRBJ2-5